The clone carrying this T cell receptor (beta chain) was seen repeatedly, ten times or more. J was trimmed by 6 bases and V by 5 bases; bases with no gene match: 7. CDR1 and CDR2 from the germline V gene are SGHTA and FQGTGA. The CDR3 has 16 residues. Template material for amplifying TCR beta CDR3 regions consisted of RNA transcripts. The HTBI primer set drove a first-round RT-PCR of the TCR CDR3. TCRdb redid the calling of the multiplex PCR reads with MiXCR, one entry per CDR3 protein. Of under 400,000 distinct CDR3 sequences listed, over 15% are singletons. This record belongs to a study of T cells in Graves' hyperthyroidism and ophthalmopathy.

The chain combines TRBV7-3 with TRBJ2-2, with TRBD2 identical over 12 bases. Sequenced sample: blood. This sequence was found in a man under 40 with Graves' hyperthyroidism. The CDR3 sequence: CASSARLAGVSGELFF. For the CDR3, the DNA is TGTGCCAGCAGCGCCCGACTAGCGGGAGTTTCCGGGGAGCTGTTTTTT.